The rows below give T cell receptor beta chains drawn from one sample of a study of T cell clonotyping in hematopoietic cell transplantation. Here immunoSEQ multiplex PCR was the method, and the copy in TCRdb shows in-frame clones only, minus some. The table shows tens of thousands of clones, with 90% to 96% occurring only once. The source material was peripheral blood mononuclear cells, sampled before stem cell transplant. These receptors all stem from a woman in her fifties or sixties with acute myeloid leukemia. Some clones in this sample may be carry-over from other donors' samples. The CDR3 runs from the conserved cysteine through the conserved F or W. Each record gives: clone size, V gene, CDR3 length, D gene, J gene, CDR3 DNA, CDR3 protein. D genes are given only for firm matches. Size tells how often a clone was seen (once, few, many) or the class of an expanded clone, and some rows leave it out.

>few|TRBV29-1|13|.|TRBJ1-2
TGCAGCGTTGAAGACAGGGGAGAAGGTGGCTACACCTTC
CSVEDRGEGGYTF
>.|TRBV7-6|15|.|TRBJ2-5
TGTGCCAGCAGCTTAGGGGCAGGGGTGCTGGAGACCCAGTACTTC
CASSLGAGVLETQYF
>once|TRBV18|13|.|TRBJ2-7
TGTGCCAGCTCATGGGACTCAAACGGCGAGCAGTACTTC
CASSWDSNGEQYF
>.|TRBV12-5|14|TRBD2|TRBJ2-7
TGTGCTAGGAGATCGAAGGTAGCGGGAGGCGAGCAGTACTTC
CARRSKVAGGEQYF
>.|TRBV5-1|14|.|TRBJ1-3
TGCGCCAGCAGCCCAGTATCCTCTGGAAACACCATATATTTT
CASSPVSSGNTIYF
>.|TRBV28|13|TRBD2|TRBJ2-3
TGTGCCAGCGAGACTAGCGGCACAGATACGCAGTATTTT
CASETSGTDTQYF
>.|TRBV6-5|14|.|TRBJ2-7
TGTGCCAGCAGCCAATCCTACACCGCCTACGAGCAGTACTTC
CASSQSYTAYEQYF
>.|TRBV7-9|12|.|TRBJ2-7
TGTGCCAGCAGCGCCGACAGTGCCGAGCAGTACTTC
CASSADSAEQYF
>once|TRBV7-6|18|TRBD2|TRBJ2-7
TGTGCCAGCAGCTTAGCGGGACTAGCGGGAGCTGGGCTCCACGAGCAGTACTTC
CASSLAGLAGAGLHEQYF
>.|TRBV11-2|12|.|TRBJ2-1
TGTGCCAGCGGATCCCACTACAATGAGCAGTTCTTC
CASGSHYNEQFF
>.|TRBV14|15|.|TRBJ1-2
TGTGCCAGCAGCCAAGATTTCAACAGTCCCCGCAGCTACACCTTC
CASSQDFNSPRSYTF
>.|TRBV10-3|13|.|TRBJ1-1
TGTGCCATCAGTGAGTGGTCAGGGGTTGAAGCTTTCTTT
CAISEWSGVEAFF
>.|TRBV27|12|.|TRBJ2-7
TGTGCCAGCAGTTTCCATGGGGGGGAGCAGTACTTC
CASSFHGGEQYF
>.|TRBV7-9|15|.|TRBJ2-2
TGTGCCAGCAGCTTACGCAGGGAGGAGTACGGGGAGCTGTTTTTT
CASSLRREEYGELFF
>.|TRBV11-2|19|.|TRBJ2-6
TGTGCCAGCAGCTGGAGGGGGCTTGGGGTGGGAGCTGGGGCCAACGTCCTGACTTTC
CASSWRGLGVGAGANVLTF
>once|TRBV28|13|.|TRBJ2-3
TGTGCCAGCATGGGACTCCCGAGGGATACGCAGTATTTT
CASMGLPRDTQYF
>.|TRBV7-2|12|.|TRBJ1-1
TGTGCCAGCAGCTTACGTGTGGCTGAAGCTTTCTTT
CASSLRVAEAFF
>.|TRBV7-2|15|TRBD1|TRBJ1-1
TGTGCCAGCAGCTTACCTGGGACAGGGAACACTGAAGCTTTCTTT
CASSLPGTGNTEAFF
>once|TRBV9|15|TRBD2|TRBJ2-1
TGTGCCAGCAGCGCAGGAGCGGGATCCTACAATGAGCAGTTCTTC
CASSAGAGSYNEQFF
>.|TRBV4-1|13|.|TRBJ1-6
TGCGCCAGCAGCCAAGGGGGGGGAATGGCCCTCCACTTT
CASSQGGGMALHF
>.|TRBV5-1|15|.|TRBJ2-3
TGCGCCAGCAGCTTCCGACGGATAAGCACAGATACGCAGTATTTT
CASSFRRISTDTQYF
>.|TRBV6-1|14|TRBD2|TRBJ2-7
TGTGCCAGCAGTGACCTAGCGGGAGGAGGCGAGCAGTACTTC
CASSDLAGGGEQYF
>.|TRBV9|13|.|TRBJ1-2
TGTGCCAGCGCTTTAGACAGGAACTATGGCTACACCTTC
CASALDRNYGYTF
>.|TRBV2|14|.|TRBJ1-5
TGTGCCAGCACCACAGAGTCTAGCAATCAGCCCCAGCATTTT
CASTTESSNQPQHF
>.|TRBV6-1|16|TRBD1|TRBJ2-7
TGTGCCAGCAGTGGCCCCCGGGACAGAATTACCTACGAGCAGTACTTC
CASSGPRDRITYEQYF
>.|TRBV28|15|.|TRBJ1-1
TGTGCCAGCAGTTTACGGGCAGGAGGGAACACTGAAGCTTTCTTT
CASSLRAGGNTEAFF
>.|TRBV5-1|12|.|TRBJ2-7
TGCGCCAGCAGCTTATTAGGATACGAGCAGTACTTC
CASSLLGYEQYF
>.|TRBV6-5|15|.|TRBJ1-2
TGTGCCAGCAGTACACCCTGGACAGCCTTTAGGGGCTACACCTTC
CASSTPWTAFRGYTF
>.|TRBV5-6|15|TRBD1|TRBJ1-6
TGTGCCAGCAGCTCCGGACAGGTTCTTAATTCACCCCTCCACTTT
CASSSGQVLNSPLHF
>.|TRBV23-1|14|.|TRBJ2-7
TGCGCCAGCAGCTCCCTAAGACTCTTTGTCGAGCAGTACTTC
CASSSLRLFVEQYF
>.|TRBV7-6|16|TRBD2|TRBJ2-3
TGTGCCAGCAGCTTAGGAGTAGCGGGAACCACAGATACGCAGTATTTT
CASSLGVAGTTDTQYF
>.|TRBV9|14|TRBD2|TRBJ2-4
TGTGCCAGCAGCTCGGGACTAGCTAATAGCATTCAGTACTTC
CASSSGLANSIQYF
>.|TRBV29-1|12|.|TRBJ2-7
TGCAGCGTTGAGAGGGGCTTGGACGAGCAGTACTTC
CSVERGLDEQYF
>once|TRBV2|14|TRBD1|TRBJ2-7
TGTGCCAGCGCGGACAGGGGCTATATCTACGAGCAGTACTTC
CASADRGYIYEQYF
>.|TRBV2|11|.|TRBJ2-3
TGTGCCAGCAGGGGGCGGAATACGCAGTATTTT
CASRGRNTQYF
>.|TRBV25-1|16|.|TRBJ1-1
TGTGCCAGCAGCCAAACAGGGTCTTGGGAGAACACTGAAGCTTTCTTT
CASSQTGSWENTEAFF
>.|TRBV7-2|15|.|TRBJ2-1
TGTGCCAGCACCCCATTGGAGGGTATCTACAATGAGCAGTTCTTC
CASTPLEGIYNEQFF
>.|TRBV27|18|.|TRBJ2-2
TGTGCCAGCAGTTTAGCCCCCCCGGGGAGTACGAACACCGGGGAGCTGTTTTTT
CASSLAPPGSTNTGELFF
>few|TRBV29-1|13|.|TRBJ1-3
TGCAGCGTGAGACAGGACGCTGGAAACACCATATATTTT
CSVRQDAGNTIYF
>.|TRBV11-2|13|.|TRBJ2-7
TGTGCCAGCAGCGGGGACTCTTCCTACGAGCAGTACTTC
CASSGDSSYEQYF
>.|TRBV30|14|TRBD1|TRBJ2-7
TGTGCCTGGGGGGACAGGGCCCTCTCCTACGAGCAGTACTTC
CAWGDRALSYEQYF
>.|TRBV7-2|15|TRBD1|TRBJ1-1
TGTGCCAGCAGCTTACAATCCCAGACAGGGGGCGCGTCTTTCTTT
CASSLQSQTGGASFF
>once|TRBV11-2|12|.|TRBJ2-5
TGTGCCAGCAGCTTAAACCAAGAGACCCAGTACTTC
CASSLNQETQYF
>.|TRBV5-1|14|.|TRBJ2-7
TGCGCCAGCAGCCTATCTGGAGGGGCCTACGAGCAGTACTTC
CASSLSGGAYEQYF